This T cell receptor (beta chain) was obtained from a study of shared clonotypes between healthy human individuals. General observations from the study: The expectation was that sequencing depth would affect clonotype sharing among donors.

Per the germline V gene, CDR1 is SGHRS and CDR2 is YFSETQ. V was pared by 5 bases and J by 0 bases, with 12 bases between. The CDR3 length is 16 residues. Clones were read by immunoSEQ multiplex PCR, and TCRdb kept only the in-frame ones, dropping some. The sample yields about 480,000 clones, around 79% seen once. This clone has just a few counts. As yet, its antigen is unknown. Roughly 90 million PBMCs went into genomic DNA for unsorted samples. The rearrangement joins TRBV5-1 to TRBJ2-6; D possibly corresponds to TRBD1 (7 bases). Sequenced input: PBMCs. The TCR originated in a middle-aged woman in good health. Some clones in this sample may be carry-over from other donors' samples. The CDR3 DNA reads as TGCGCCAGCAGGAGGGGGGACAGCTCTGGGGCCAACGTCCTGACTTTC. This translates into CASRRGDSSGANVLTF.